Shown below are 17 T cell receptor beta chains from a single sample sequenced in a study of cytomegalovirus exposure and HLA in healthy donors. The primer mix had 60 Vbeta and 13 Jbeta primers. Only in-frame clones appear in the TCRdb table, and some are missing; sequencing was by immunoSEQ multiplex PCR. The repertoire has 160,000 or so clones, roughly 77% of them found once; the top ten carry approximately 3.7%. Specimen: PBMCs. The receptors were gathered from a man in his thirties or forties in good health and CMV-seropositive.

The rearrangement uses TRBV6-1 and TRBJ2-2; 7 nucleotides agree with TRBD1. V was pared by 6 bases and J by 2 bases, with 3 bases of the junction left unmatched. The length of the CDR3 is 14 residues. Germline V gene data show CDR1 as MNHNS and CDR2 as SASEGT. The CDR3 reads CASSDRANTGELFF. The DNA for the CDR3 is TGTGCCAGCAGCGACAGGGCCAACACCGGGGAGCTGTTTTTT.

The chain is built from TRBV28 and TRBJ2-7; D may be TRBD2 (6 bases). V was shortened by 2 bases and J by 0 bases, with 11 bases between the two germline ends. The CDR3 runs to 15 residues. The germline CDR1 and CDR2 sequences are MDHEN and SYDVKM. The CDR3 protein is CASSLRDSVSYEQYF. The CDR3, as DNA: TGTGCCAGCAGTTTAAGGGACTCTGTCTCCTACGAGCAGTACTTC.

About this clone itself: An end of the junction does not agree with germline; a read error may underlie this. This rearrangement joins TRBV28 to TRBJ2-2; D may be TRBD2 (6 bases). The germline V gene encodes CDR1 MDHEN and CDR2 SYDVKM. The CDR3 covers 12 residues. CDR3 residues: CASSPGTGGLFF. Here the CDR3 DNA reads TGTGCCAGCAGTCCAGGCACCGGGGGGCTGTTTTTT.

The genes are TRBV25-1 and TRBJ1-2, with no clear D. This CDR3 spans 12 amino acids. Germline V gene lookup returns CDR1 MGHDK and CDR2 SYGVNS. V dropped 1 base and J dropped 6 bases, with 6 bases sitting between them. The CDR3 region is CASSEWLDGYTF. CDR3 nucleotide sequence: TGTGCCAGCAGTGAATGGCTCGATGGCTACACCTTC.

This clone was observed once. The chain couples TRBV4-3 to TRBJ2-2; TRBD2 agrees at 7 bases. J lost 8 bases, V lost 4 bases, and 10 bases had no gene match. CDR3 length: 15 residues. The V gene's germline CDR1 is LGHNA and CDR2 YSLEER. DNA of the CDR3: TGCGCCAGCAGCCTTGGGACTACCACTGATGGGGAGCTGTTTTTT. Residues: CASSLGTTTDGELFF.

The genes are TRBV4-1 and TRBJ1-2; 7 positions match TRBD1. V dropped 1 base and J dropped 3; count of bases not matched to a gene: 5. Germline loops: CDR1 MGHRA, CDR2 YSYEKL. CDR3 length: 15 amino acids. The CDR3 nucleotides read TGCGCCAGCAGCCAAGGGGGACAGTCGTACTATGGCTACACCTTC. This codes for CASSQGGQSYYGYTF.

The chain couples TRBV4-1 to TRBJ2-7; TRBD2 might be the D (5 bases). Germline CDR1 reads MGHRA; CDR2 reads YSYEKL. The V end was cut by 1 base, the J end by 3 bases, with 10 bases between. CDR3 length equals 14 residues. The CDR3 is CASSQGSGIYEQYF. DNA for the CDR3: TGCGCCAGCAGCCAAGGATCCGGGATCTACGAGCAGTACTTC.

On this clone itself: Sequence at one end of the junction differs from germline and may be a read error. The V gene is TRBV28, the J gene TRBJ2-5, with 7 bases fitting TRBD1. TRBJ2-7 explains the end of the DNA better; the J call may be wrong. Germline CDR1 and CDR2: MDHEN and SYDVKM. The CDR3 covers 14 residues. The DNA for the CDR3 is TGTGCCAGCAAGTCCGACAGGGTATCCTCCGAGCAGTACTTC. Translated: CASKSDRVSSEQYF.

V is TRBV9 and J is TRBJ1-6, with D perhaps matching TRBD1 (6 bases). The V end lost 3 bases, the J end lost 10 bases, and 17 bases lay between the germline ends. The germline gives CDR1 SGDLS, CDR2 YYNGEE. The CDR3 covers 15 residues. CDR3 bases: TGTGCCAGCAGCGCTCGCGAGGGACAAGGATCACCCCTCCACTTT. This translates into CASSAREGQGSPLHF.

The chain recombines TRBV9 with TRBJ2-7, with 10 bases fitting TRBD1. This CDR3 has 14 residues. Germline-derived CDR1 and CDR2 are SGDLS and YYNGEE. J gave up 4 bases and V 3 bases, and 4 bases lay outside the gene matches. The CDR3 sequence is CASSEGDRGYEQYF. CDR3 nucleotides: TGTGCCAGCAGCGAGGGGGACAGGGGTTACGAGCAGTACTTC. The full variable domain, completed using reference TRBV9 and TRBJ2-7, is DSGVTQTPKHLITATGQRVTLRCSPRSGDLSVYWYQQSLDQGLQFLIQYYNGEERAKGNILERFSAQQFPDLHSELNLSSLELGDSALYFCASSEGDRGYEQYFGPGTRLTVT.

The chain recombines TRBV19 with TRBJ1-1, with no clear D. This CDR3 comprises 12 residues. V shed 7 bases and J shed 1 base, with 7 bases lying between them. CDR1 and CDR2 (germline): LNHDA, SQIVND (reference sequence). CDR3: CASTRGNTEAFF. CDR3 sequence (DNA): TGTGCCAGTACTCGGGGGAACACTGAAGCTTTCTTT.

In DNA, the CDR3 is TGTGCCAGCAGCCGGACTAGCGGGGTCGCAGATACGCAGTATTTT. The encoded protein is CASSRTSGVADTQYF. The gene calls are TRBV6-5 and TRBJ2-3; 12 bases agree with TRBD2. The V gene end was trimmed by 6 bases and the J gene end by 4 bases; junction bases not matched to a gene: 5. This CDR3 spans 15 amino acids. Germline loops: CDR1 MNHEY, CDR2 SVGAGI.

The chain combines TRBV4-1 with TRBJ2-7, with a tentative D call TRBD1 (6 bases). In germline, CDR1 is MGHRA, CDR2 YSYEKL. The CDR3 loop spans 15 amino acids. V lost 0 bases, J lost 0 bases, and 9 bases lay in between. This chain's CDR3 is CASSQETGSSYEQYF. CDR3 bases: TGCGCCAGCAGCCAAGAAACAGGGAGCTCCTACGAGCAGTACTTC.

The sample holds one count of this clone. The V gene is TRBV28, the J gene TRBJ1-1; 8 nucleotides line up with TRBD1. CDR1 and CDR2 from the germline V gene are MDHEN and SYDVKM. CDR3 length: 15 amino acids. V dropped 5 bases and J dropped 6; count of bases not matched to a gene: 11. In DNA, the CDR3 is TGTGCCAGCAGTCTACATGACAGGGGTAATTCTGAAGCTTTCTTT. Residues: CASSLHDRGNSEAFF.

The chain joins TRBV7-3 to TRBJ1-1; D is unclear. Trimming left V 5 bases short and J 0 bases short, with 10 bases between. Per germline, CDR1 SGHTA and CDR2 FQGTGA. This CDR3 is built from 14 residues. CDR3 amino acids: CASSTAGVNTEAFF. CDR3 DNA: TGTGCCAGCAGCACCGCCGGGGTGAACACTGAAGCTTTCTTT.

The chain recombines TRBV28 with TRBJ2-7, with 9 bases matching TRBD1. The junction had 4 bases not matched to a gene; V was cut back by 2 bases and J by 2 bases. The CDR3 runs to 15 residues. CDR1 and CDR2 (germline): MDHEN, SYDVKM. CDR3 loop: CASSLRDRVAYEQYF. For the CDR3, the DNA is TGTGCCAGCAGTTTACGGGACAGGGTGGCCTACGAGCAGTACTTC. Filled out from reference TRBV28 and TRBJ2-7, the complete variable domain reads DVKVTQSSRYLVKRTGEKVFLECVQDMDHENMFWYRQDPGLGLRLIYFSYDVKMKEKGDIPEGYSVSREKKERFSLILESASTNQTSMYLCASSLRDRVAYEQYFGPGTRLTVT.

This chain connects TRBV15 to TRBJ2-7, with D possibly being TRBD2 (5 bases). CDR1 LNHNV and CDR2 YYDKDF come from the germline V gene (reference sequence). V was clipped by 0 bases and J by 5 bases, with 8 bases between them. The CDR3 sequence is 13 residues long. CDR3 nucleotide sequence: TGTGCCACCAGCAGAGACCGGGGAAACGAGCAGTACTTC. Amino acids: CATSRDRGNEQYF.